Sequencing of this T cell receptor beta chain was carried out in a study of blood T cell repertoires in COVID-19. Study-level background: Some COVID-19 samples were acute and others convalescent; all came from the United States, Italy and Spain. In each case, the material was cDNA or gDNA derived from T cells, B-cell-depleted T cells, or PBMCs.

V was pared by 5 bases and J by 8 bases, with 24 bases between. The CDR3 is 16 amino acids. The V gene's germline CDR1 is SGHTA and CDR2 FQGNSA. How the authors handled the data: Amplified reference gene primers provided the basis for estimating nucleated cell counts. The data were produced by immunoSEQ multiplex PCR, yet TCRdb's version contains in-frame clones alone and is incomplete. That table is the source of V, J and clone size, and D and trimming were worked out from the DNA. The sample has 200,000 to 250,000 clones, 85% to 90% seen once. The chain has TRBV7-2 and TRBJ1-2, with a weak D call TRBD1 (5 bases). Sequencing was carried out using peripheral blood. This clonotype was obtained from a man between 18 and 35 years old with active or convalescent COVID-19. CDR3 amino acids: CASSASSLGTGGGYTF. The CDR3 region has the DNA TGTGCCAGCAGCGCCTCCTCACTCGGGACGGGGGGAGGCTACACCTTC.